Sequencing of this T cell receptor beta chain was carried out in a study of shared clonotypes between healthy human individuals (dated by TCRdb to 2020 to 2021). Context from the whole study: A couple of women and a few men aged 18 to 49 years were included in the cohort. Libraries were prepared and TCR repertoires were sequenced by different laboratories using diverse techniques, in order to increase sequencing depth and limit assay-specific biases. For each donor, CD4 naive and CD4 memory were each given three plates, CD8 naive was given two plates, and CD8 memory was given one plate. Blood TCR repertoires of four to six healthy adults were deeply sequenced to estimate repertoire size and the extent of clonotype sharing between individuals. Leukapheresis yielded between about 0.9 and 9.5 billion PBMCs per donor.

Based on the germline V gene, the CDR1 and CDR2 sequences are SQVTM and ANQGSEA. Relative to germline, V is missing 7 bases and J is missing 5 bases, with 8 bases of the junction outside any gene match. There are 13 amino acids in the CDR3, from cysteine to phenylalanine inclusive. Solely the CDR3 DNA is kept, with 39 bases framed from the first base. Overall study results and their limits: Naive subsets generally had larger estimated clonotype richness than memory subsets. Sampling was restricted to blood, and TCR repertoires in tissues likely differ from the TCR repertoires found in blood. Sharing across a handful of donors was observed for approximately 5% of naive CD4, over 3% of naive CD8, 2% to 2.5% of memory CD4, and less than 0.45% of memory CD8 clonotypes. Pairwise subsampling led to the expectation that sequencing depth would affect the degree of clonotype sharing among donors. Because the study included only a small number of donors, the genetic and exposure-history diversity represented was limited. Even with the large sequencing depth, rarefaction of the sorted-subset datasets indicated that sequencing was incomplete. Higher generation probabilities were observed for clonotypes shared by all four sorted-subset donors than for non-shared clonotypes.

This clone has a single count. Its antigen is currently not known. No base quality information exists; no much larger clone differs at one position. TCR CDR3 regions were amplified from genomic DNA by multiplex PCR using the deep immunoSEQ assay. Genomic DNA extracted from each cell subset was distributed evenly over all wells of several immunoSEQ 96-well plates, and each plate served as one replicate. For sorted subsets, about 0.2 ug genomic DNA, equal to some 28,000 T cell genomes, was loaded into each replicate PCR. The purified libraries were quantified using a Qubit 3.0 fluorometer, sized with a Bioanalyzer 2100, and then quantified again using the KAPA Library Quantification kit. A separate single-read 150-cycle Illumina NextSeq 550 flow cell was used to sequence each immunoSEQ 96-well plate. As for how the authors treated the data: Because the immunoSEQ output held only junctional sequences and lacked quality scores, the filtering could not match the filtering applied to full-length reads. To assign V/J genes and CDR3, sequences were annotated using PyIR, a Python wrapper for IgBLAST v1.9, with IMGT germline references. Any read was removed if the V/J assignment was weak (E-value above 1e-6), the CDR3 was missing, or the read contained stop codons, out-of-frame junctions, or ambiguous translated residues. V3J clonotypes were defined as sequences sharing an identical inferred V gene, J gene, and CDR3 amino acid sequence. Percentage overlap between repertoires was computed as shared unique clonotypes divided by the size of the smaller repertoire. Repertoire richness was assessed with RTK rarefaction, the Chao1 estimator, and Recon v2.1 estimates of unobserved clonotypes. For all TCRbeta clonotypes obtained by the gDNA method from four donors, generation probabilities were computed with OLGA. TCRdb retrieved this table from immuneACCESS and kept in-frame rearrangements only. Not all clones are present; in checked studies, unresolved V genes account for under half, and no reason is known for the remainder. Clone size and V and J calls were adopted from that table, with D and trimming inferred from the DNA. The sample table lists hundreds of thousands of clones, 96% of them with a count of one. The ten largest clones add up to about 0.064% of the sample.

The donors were healthy, HIV-negative adults who had no recently reported acute infections or vaccinations. All donors were Caucasian adults living in Nashville, Tennessee, USA. CD4+ T cells were enriched by magnetic negative selection, after which naive cells were positively selected on CD45RA and the negative fraction was taken as the memory subset. Blood was obtained by leukapheresis, after which PBMCs were separated by Ficoll-Histopaque density gradient centrifugation and cryopreserved in liquid nitrogen vapor phase. Analytical flow cytometry was used to check the purity and quantity of each magnetically sorted T cell population. Each sorted fraction had its genomic DNA isolated and then quantified by UV absorbance on a Nanodrop 2000c.

The sequenced sample consisted of naive CD4+ T cells sorted from blood. What the cell subset or site label conveys for this sample: CD45RA+ positively selected. This TCR came from a woman in her thirties in good health. The chain uses TRBV29-1 and TRBJ2-5, and TRBD1 matches 9 of the central bases. The bases are TGCAGCGCAGGTGGGACAGGGCTGGAGACCCAGTACTTC. It translates to CSAGGTGLETQYF.